This T cell receptor (beta chain) was identified in a study of blood T cell repertoires in COVID-19. About the research overall: The United States, Italy and Spain supplied acute and convalescent COVID-19 samples.

Only in-frame clones appear in the TCRdb table, and some are missing; sequencing was by immunoSEQ multiplex PCR. The data show around 260,000 clones, 86% seen once. The CDR3 sequence is 15 residues long. Trimming at V came to 3 bases and at J to 0 bases, leaving 4 bases not matched to a gene. Germline V gene sequence: CDR1 KGHSH, CDR2 LQKENI. This clonotype originated in a man aged 18 to 30 with active or convalescent COVID-19. Sequencing was performed on peripheral blood. J is TRBJ2-5 and V is TRBV18; 7 positions match TRBD1. As DNA, the CDR3 is TGTGCCAGCTCACCTGTCGACAGGGACCAAGAGACCCAGTACTTC. Amino acid sequence: CASSPVDRDQETQYF. Complete variable domain (other parts from reference TRBV18 and TRBJ2-5): NAGVMQNPRHLVRRRGQEARLRCSPMKGHSHVYWYRQLPEEGLKFMVYLQKENIIDESGMPKERFSAEFPKEGPSILRIQQVVRGDSAAYFCASSPVDRDQETQYFGPGTRLLVL.